These 18 T cell receptor beta chains came from one sample sequenced in a study of Graves' ophthalmopathy and Graves' hyperthyroidism. Beta-chain TCR CDR3 regions were amplified from RNA transcripts. A first-round RT-PCR used HTBI primers, followed by a second-round multiplex PCR. TCRdb ran MiXCR on the multiplex PCR reads and lists one entry per CDR3 protein. Of 150,000 or so distinct CDR3 sequences in the sample, around two fifths are singletons; the top ten hold 5.8%. The specimen was peripheral blood. The receptor set was obtained from a woman between 40 and 50 years old with Graves' ophthalmopathy.

Ten or more counts support this clonotype. The chain combines TRBV18 with TRBJ2-7; no reliable D call. The CDR3 extends over 15 amino acids. The germline V gene encodes CDR1 KGHSH and CDR2 LQKENI. Trimming shortened V by 3 bases and J by 2 bases, and 14 bases separated the two germline ends. CDR3 in amino acids: CASSPSPDAAYEQYF. The CDR3 DNA is TGTGCCAGCTCACCGAGTCCCGACGCGGCCTACGAGCAGTACTTC.

The chain combines TRBV6-5 with TRBJ2-7; 8 bases align to TRBD2. Losses at the gene ends were 4 bases for V and 1 base for J; bases not matched to a gene: 3. The CDR3 contains 14 residues. The V gene's germline CDR1 is MNHEY and CDR2 SVGAGI. CDR3 protein: CASSWERGSYEQYF. For the CDR3, the DNA is TGTGCCAGCAGTTGGGAGCGGGGGTCCTACGAGCAGTACTTC.

The chain couples TRBV28 to TRBJ2-7; 8 nucleotides line up with TRBD2. The CDR3 is 16 amino acids. Per germline, CDR1 MDHEN and CDR2 SYDVKM. J lost 4 bases, V lost 3 bases, and 11 bases had no gene match. For the CDR3, the DNA is TGTGCCAGCAGTTTCTTCGGACTAGCTATGGGTTACGAGCAGTACTTC. The encoded protein is CASSFFGLAMGYEQYF.

By its share, this clonotype is large (0.1 to 1%). The chain carries TRBV12-3 or TRBV12-4 and TRBJ1-1; unclear D gene. V was shortened by 4 bases and J by 1 base, with 13 bases between the two germline ends. This CDR3 comprises 15 residues. The CDR3 loop reads CASSSPDKGNTEAFF. In DNA form, the CDR3 reads TGTGCCAGCAGTTCTCCCGACAAGGGGAACACTGAAGCTTTCTTT.

The chain is built from TRBV25-1 and TRBJ1-1, with 9 nucleotides matching TRBD1. Germline V gives CDR1 MGHDK, CDR2 SYGVNS. The CDR3 consists of 18 residues. Trimming cost V 4 bases and J 1 base; bases outside gene matches: 13. This CDR3 reads CASSANLHRGRKNTEAFF. In nucleotides, the CDR3 is TGTGCCAGCAGTGCAAATTTGCACAGGGGGCGCAAGAACACTGAAGCTTTCTTT.

Ten or more counts support this clonotype. The chain is built from TRBV27 and TRBJ2-5; D assignment may be TRBD1 or TRBD2 (5 bases each). The ends were cut back, 0 bases at V and 4 bases at J, with 18 bases in the middle. Germline V gene data show CDR1 as MNHEY and CDR2 as SMNVEV (reference sequence). CDR3 size: 17 residues. In DNA, the CDR3 is TGTGCCAGCAGTTTATCGGGGACGTACAGGCCGGGAGAGACCCAGTACTTC. Its protein product is CASSLSGTYRPGETQYF.

This clonotype showed up many times. The chain joins TRBV29-1 to TRBJ2-5; D is ambiguous. This CDR3 is built from 13 residues. V lost 5 bases, J lost 1 base, and 11 bases lay in between. Germline CDR1 and CDR2: SQVTM and ANQGSEA. The CDR3 region is CSVYPLFQETQYF. The CDR3 DNA is TGCAGCGTTTACCCTCTGTTCCAAGAGACCCAGTACTTC.

Turning to this clonotype: An end of the junction does not agree with germline; a read error may underlie this. CDR3: CVSSYSLRAEAFF. CDR3 nucleotide sequence: TGTGTCAGCAGTTACTCGCTCAGGGCAGAAGCTTTCTTT. The gene calls are TRBV6-5 and TRBJ1-1, with D maybe TRBD1 (5 bases). Germline V gene sequence: CDR1 MNHEY, CDR2 SVGAGI. The CDR3 extends over 13 amino acids.

This clonotype was counted ten times or more. The chain couples TRBV27 to TRBJ2-7; D remains unclear. The CDR3 sequence is 13 residues long. V shed 5 bases and J shed 2 bases, with 10 bases lying between them. From germline, CDR1 is MNHEY and CDR2 SMNVEV (reference sequence). This CDR3 reads CASSHATPYEQYF. Written as DNA, the CDR3 is TGTGCCAGCAGTCATGCAACACCCTACGAGCAGTACTTC.

The rearrangement links TRBV4-1 to TRBJ2-7; 10 bases agree with TRBD2. CDR1 and CDR2 from the germline V gene are MGHRA and YSYEKL. J lost 2 bases, V lost 0 bases, and 7 bases had no gene match. This CDR3 has 17 residues. The CDR3 DNA follows: TGCGCCAGCAGCCAAGATAAAGAGCGGGAGGGCCCCTACGAGCAGTACTTC. Protein product: CASSQDKEREGPYEQYF.

The rearrangement uses TRBV6-1 and TRBJ1-5; D gene ambiguous. The ends were cut back, 9 bases at V and 0 bases at J, with 15 bases in the middle. The CDR3 spans 15 residues. Germline V CDR1 and CDR2: MNHNS, SASEGT. The CDR3 is CASSTASYSNQPQHF. The DNA of the CDR3 is TGTGCCAGTTCCACCGCCTCTTATAGCAATCAGCCCCAGCATTTT.

This clonotype was seen at least ten times. The J gene is TRBJ2-7, the V gene TRBV27; no clear D. This CDR3 has 17 residues. The V end was cut by 6 bases, the J end by 3 bases, with 24 bases between. From germline, CDR1 is MNHEY and CDR2 SMNVEV (reference sequence). CDR3 sequence (DNA): TGTGCCAGCAGCCCCGATAAGGGAAACTTGATCCTCTACGAGCAGTACTTC. Protein sequence: CASSPDKGNLILYEQYF.

The rearrangement joins TRBV27 to TRBJ1-5, with no clear D. V gave up 5 bases and J gave up 4 bases, with 18 bases separating them. CDR1 and CDR2 (germline): MNHEY, SMNVEV (reference sequence). The CDR3 extends over 16 amino acids. CDR3 in amino acids: CASSTRIRERNQPQHF. The CDR3 DNA is TGTGCCAGCAGTACCCGGATCCGCGAGAGGAATCAGCCCCAGCATTTT.

The gene calls are TRBV24-1 and TRBJ2-5; TRBD1 is a possible D gene (7 bases). This CDR3 spans 14 amino acids. Germline assignment: CDR1 KGHDR and CDR2 SFDVKD. V lost 4 bases and J lost 5, with 13 bases in between. CDR3 loop: CATSDPTGRETQYF. DNA of the CDR3: TGTGCCACCAGTGACCCGACAGGGAGGGAGACCCAGTACTTC.

The chain joins TRBV6-5 to TRBJ2-7, with 9 bases identical to TRBD1. The ends lost 4 bases at V and 5 bases at J; junction bases unmatched: 6. The CDR3 runs to 14 residues. Germline CDR1 is MNHEY and CDR2 is SVGAGI. CDR3 sequence (DNA): TGTGCCAGCAGTTTGGGACAGGGTTTGGACGAGCAGTACTTC. Translation gives CASSLGQGLDEQYF.

This clonotype was picked up many times. This chain uses TRBV7-8 with TRBJ2-5, with D unresolved. Germline CDR1 SGHVS, CDR2 FQNEAQ. The CDR3 extends over 13 amino acids. The V end lost 5 bases, the J end lost 2 bases, and 9 bases lay between the germline ends. The CDR3 here is CASSPEAQETQYF. The CDR3 bases are TGTGCCAGCAGCCCCGAAGCACAAGAGACCCAGTACTTC. Full variable domain (outside the CDR3, taken from reference TRBV7-8 and TRBJ2-5): GAGVSQSPRYKVAKRGQDVALRCDPISGHVSLFWYQQALGQGPEFLTYFQNEAQLDKSGLPSDRFFAERPEGSVSTLKIQRTQQEDSAVYLCASSPEAQETQYFGPGTRLLVL.

This clonotype has only a few counts. The chain couples TRBV28 to TRBJ2-7; 8 bases match TRBD1. Looked up from germline, CDR1 is MDHEN and CDR2 is SYDVKM. The ends lost 6 bases at V and 5 bases at J; junction bases unmatched: 6. The CDR3 totals 13 residues. The DNA of the CDR3 is TGTGCCAGCAGCCCGGACAGGGTGAACGAGCAGTACTTC. This translates into CASSPDRVNEQYF.

The chain has TRBV28 and TRBJ2-7, with a weak D call TRBD1 (5 bases). Deletions cut 5 bases from V and 5 bases from J, with 25 bases between. CDR1 is MDHEN, CDR2 SYDVKM, per germline. CDR3 length: 17 amino acids. CDR3 residues: CASSQITETAYEDEQYF. In DNA, the CDR3 is TGTGCCAGCAGTCAGATCACCGAGACAGCCTATGAGGACGAGCAGTACTTC.